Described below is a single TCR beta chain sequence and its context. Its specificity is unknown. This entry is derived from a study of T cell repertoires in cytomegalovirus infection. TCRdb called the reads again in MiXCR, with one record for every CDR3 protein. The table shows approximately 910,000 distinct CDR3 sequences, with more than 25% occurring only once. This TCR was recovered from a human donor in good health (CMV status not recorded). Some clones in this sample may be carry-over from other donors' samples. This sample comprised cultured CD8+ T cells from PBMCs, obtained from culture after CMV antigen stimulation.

The CDR3 region is CASLLQGNTEAFF. CDR3 nucleotides: TGTGCCAGTCTCTTACAGGGAAACACTGAAGCTTTCTTT. The chain joins TRBV7-9 to TRBJ1-1; D perhaps matches TRBD1 (6 bases). The CDR3 contains 13 residues. Between the trimmed V and J ends, which lost 9 bases and 2 bases, there was a span of 13 bases. CDR1 is SEHNR and CDR2 is FQNEAQ in the germline V gene (reference sequence).